The T cell receptor (beta chain) described here comes from a study of long-term antiretroviral therapy in people with HIV. Overall study findings and caveats: Diversity measured after ART increased yet remained under transplant donor controls. Before ART, certain clones expanded, and these dominated the repertoire at all time points.

At survey level, the immunoSEQ assay was run in its v3.0 version. A per-sample goal of about 35,000-55,000 T-cell genomes was targeted by sequencing. Profiling relied on immunoSEQ multiplex PCR, and the TCRdb table lists in-frame clones only, not all of them. The sample includes tens of thousands of clones, over 75% of them seen just once. CDR1 and CDR2 from the germline V gene are SGHRS and YFSETQ. V dropped 4 bases and J dropped 8 bases, with 18 bases sitting between them. This CDR3 has 14 amino acids. Of note for this clone: Its antigen is not known.

The rearrangement joins TRBV5-1 to TRBJ1-1; D may be TRBD1 (5 bases). The sequence came from a young man with HIV. The material was unsorted PBMCs, obtained 0.6 years after starting antiretroviral therapy. The CDR3 sequence: CASSPGGGSLEAFF. The CDR3 DNA follows: TGCGCCAGCAGCCCTGGGGGGGGGTCTTTAGAAGCTTTCTTT.